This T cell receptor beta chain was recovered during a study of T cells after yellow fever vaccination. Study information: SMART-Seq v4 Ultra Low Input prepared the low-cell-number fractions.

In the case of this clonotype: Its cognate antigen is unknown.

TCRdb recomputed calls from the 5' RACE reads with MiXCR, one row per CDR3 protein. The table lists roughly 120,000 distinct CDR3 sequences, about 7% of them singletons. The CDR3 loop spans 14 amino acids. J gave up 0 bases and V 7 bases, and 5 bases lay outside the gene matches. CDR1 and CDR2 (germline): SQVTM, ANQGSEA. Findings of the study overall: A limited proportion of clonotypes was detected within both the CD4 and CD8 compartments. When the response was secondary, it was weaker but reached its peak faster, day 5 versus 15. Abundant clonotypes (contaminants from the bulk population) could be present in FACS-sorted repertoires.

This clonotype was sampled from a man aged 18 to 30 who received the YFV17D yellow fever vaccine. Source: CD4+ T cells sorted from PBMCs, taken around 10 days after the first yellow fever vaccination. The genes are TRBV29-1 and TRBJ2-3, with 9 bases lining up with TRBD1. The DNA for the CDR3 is TGCAGCGCCCGGGACAGGGCTAGCACAGATACGCAGTATTTT. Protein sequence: CSARDRASTDTQYF.